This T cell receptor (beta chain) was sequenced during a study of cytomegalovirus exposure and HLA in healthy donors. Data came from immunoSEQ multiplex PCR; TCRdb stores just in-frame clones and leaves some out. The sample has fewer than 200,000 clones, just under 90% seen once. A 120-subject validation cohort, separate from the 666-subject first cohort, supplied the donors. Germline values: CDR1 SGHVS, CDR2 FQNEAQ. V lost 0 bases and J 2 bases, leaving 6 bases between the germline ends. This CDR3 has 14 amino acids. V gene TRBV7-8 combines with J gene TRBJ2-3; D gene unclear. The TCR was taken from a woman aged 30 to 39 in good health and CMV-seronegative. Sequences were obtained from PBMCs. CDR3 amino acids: CASSLAEFTDTQYF. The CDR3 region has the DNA TGTGCCAGCAGCTTAGCCGAGTTCACAGATACGCAGTATTTT. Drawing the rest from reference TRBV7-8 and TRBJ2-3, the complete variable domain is GAGVSQSPRYKVAKRGQDVALRCDPISGHVSLFWYQQALGQGPEFLTYFQNEAQLDKSGLPSDRFFAERPEGSVSTLKIQRTQQEDSAVYLCASSLAEFTDTQYFGPGTRLTVL.